This entry lists 5 T cell receptor beta chains sequenced from one sample in a study of T cells in Graves' hyperthyroidism and ophthalmopathy. There were TCR beta CDR3 regions amplified from RNA transcripts. A first-round RT-PCR of the TCR CDR3 used the HTBI primer set. TCRdb independently ran MiXCR on the multiplex PCR reads; one entry per CDR3 protein. The sample holds over 400,000 distinct CDR3 sequences, under 15% seen once. Sequenced material: blood. The receptors derive from a man between 18 and 35 years old with Graves' ophthalmopathy.

This clonotype was counted between two and nine times. Since a much larger clone is just one base distant, this may be a read error. This chain uses TRBV12-3 or TRBV12-4 with TRBJ1-2; TRBD1 matches 8 bases. J was trimmed by 5 bases and V by 8 bases; bases with no gene match: 7. The CDR3 consists of 13 residues. The CDR3 loop reads CASGSTGAYGYTF. CDR3 bases: TGTGCCAGCGGTTCGACAGGGGCTTATGGCTACACCTTC.

This clonotype was seen many times. The chain couples TRBV27 to TRBJ1-5; 8 nucleotides match TRBD1. This CDR3 contains 14 residues. From germline, CDR1 is MNHEY and CDR2 SMNVEV (reference sequence). The junction had 3 bases not matched to a gene; V was cut back by 2 bases and J by 6 bases. The CDR3 DNA sequence: TGTGCCAGCAGTTTAACACAGGGGGTTCAGCCCCAGCATTTT. It specifies CASSLTQGVQPQHF.

There are a few counts of this clonotype. The rearrangement links TRBV27 to TRBJ1-4; perhaps TRBD1 as D (6 bases). Germline V gives CDR1 MNHEY, CDR2 SMNVEV (reference sequence). V was pared by 3 bases and J by 2 bases, with 16 bases between. This CDR3 comprises 17 residues. The CDR3 region has the DNA TGTGCCAGCAGTTTGCGGGGGGGGGCCAGGACTAATGAAAAACTGTTTTTT. Protein sequence: CASSLRGGARTNEKLFF.

This clonotype was observed at least ten times. The V gene is TRBV20-1, the J gene TRBJ2-5; TRBD2 matches at 9 bases. J was trimmed by 5 bases and V by 3 bases; bases with no gene match: 7. The length of the CDR3 is 14 residues. Looked up from germline, CDR1 is DFQATT and CDR2 is SNEGSKA (reference sequence). The CDR3 loop is CSASISGSIETQYF. CDR3 nucleotide sequence: TGCAGTGCTAGTATTAGCGGGAGTATTGAGACCCAGTACTTC.

This chain uses TRBV19 with TRBJ2-5; 14 bases map to TRBD2. The CDR3 is 19 amino acids. V shed 4 bases and J 4 bases; nucleotides not matched to a gene: 14. Germline V CDR1 and CDR2: LNHDA, SQIVND (reference sequence). The chain's CDR3 is CASSTGLAGGSIGGETQYF. The CDR3, as DNA: TGTGCCAGTAGTACCGGACTAGCGGGGGGATCTATCGGCGGAGAGACCCAGTACTTC.